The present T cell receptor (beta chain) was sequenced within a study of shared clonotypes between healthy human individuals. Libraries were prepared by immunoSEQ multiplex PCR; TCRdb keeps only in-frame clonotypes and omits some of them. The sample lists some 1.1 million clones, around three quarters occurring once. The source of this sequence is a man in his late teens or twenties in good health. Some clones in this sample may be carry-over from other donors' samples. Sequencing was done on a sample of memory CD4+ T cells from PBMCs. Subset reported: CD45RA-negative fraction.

The CDR3 region is CAISGGLAAYNEQFF. In DNA, the CDR3 is TGTGCCATCAGTGGGGGACTAGCGGCCTACAATGAGCAGTTCTTC. The chain is built from TRBV10-3 and TRBJ2-1; 11 positions agree with TRBD2. Unmatched junction bases numbered 1, after V lost 4 bases and J lost 2 bases. CDR3 length equals 15 residues. Germline values: CDR1 ENHRY, CDR2 SYGVKD.